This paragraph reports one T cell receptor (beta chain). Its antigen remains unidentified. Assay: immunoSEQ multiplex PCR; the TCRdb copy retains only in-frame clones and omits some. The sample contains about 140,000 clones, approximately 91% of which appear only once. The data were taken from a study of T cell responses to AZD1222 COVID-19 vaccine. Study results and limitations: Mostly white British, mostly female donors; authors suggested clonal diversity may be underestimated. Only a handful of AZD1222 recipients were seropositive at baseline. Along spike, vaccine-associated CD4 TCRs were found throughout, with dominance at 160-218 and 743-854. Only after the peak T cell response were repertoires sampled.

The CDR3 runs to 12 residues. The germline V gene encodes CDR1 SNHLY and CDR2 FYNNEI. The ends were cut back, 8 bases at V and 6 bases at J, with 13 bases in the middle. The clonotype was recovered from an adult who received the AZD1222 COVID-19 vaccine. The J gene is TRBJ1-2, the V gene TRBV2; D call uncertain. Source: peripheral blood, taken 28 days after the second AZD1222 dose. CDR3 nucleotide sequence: TGTGCCAGCGGTGGGCACCTCGATGGCTACACCTTC. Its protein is CASGGHLDGYTF.